The 21 T cell receptor beta chains in this list originate from one sample, sequenced in a study of shared clonotypes between healthy human individuals. Profiling relied on immunoSEQ multiplex PCR, and the TCRdb table lists in-frame clones only, not all of them. The profile covers about 2 million clones, with about 95% appearing a single time and 0.9% to 1.5% taken by the ten largest. It was CD45RO-negative cells, positively selected for CCR7, that made up naive CD8 cells, with terminally differentiated effector memory CD45RA+ cells excluded. The material sequenced was naive CD8+ T cells sorted from blood. The receptors shown here come from a man between 18 and 35 years old in good health.

The CDR3 sequence is CASSQEGAGVNIQYF. CDR3 DNA sequence: TGCGCCAGCAGCCAAGAGGGGGCTGGGGTAAACATTCAGTACTTC. V gene TRBV4-1 combines with J gene TRBJ2-4; tentatively, D is TRBD1 (6 bases). The CDR3 has 15 residues. Per the germline V gene, CDR1 is MGHRA and CDR2 is YSYEKL. The V end lost 0 bases, the J end lost 6 bases, and 12 bases lay between the germline ends.

The J gene is TRBJ2-1, the V gene TRBV25-1; 7 bases line up with TRBD2. This CDR3 is 11 amino acids long. V trimming: 6 bases; J trimming: 11 bases; junction bases outside the gene matches: 4. Germline values: CDR1 MGHDK, CDR2 SYGVNS. The CDR3 coding sequence is TGTGCCAGCAGATGGGGGGGACAGCAGTTCTTC. Encoded protein: CASRWGGQQFF.

This CDR3 reads CASSLSPRTAYTDTQYF. In DNA, the CDR3 is TGTGCCAGCAGTTTATCCCCCCGGACAGCTTACACAGATACGCAGTATTTT. V and J are TRBV27 and TRBJ2-3, with D possibly TRBD1 on 6 matching bases. The CDR3 sequence is 17 residues long. Germline CDR1 is MNHEY and CDR2 is SMNVEV (reference sequence). The V end lost 0 bases, the J end lost 2 bases, and 15 bases lay between the germline ends.

This chain joins TRBV7-9 and TRBJ2-1, with TRBD2 identical over 8 bases. The CDR3 is made up of 13 amino acids. With V trimmed by 4 bases and J by 9 bases, 5 bases remained unmatched. Germline-derived CDR1 and CDR2 are SEHNR and FQNEAQ (reference sequence). CDR3 sequence: CASSYLSGGEQFF. DNA of the CDR3: TGTGCCAGCAGCTACCTCAGCGGGGGTGAGCAGTTCTTC.

The chain couples TRBV5-6 to TRBJ2-7, with TRBD1 matching 8 bases. The CDR3 runs 13 residues. With V trimmed by 4 bases and J by 4 bases, 4 bases remained unmatched. Germline-derived CDR1 and CDR2 are SGHDT and YYEEEE. This chain's CDR3 is CASSVGQVYEQYF. The CDR3 nucleotides are TGTGCCAGCAGCGTGGGACAGGTATACGAGCAGTACTTC.

V usage is TRBV23-1 and J usage is TRBJ1-6; TRBD1 is a possible D gene (6 bases). TRBV23-1 is an ORF, with its function uncertain. Trimming left V 2 bases short and J 0 bases short, with 17 bases between. This CDR3 has 19 residues. In DNA form, the CDR3 reads TGCGCCAGCAGTCAACATCTTACAGGGTTGAGCTCCTATAATTCACCCCTCCACTTT. It yields the protein CASSQHLTGLSSYNSPLHF.

The chain employs TRBV28 and TRBJ1-5; D gene ambiguous. V shed 5 bases and J shed 0 bases, with 8 bases lying between them. The CDR3 runs 14 residues. Germline loops: CDR1 MDHEN, CDR2 SYDVKM. The CDR3 DNA reads as TGTGCCAGCAGTCTAACGTTTAGCAATCAGCCCCAGCATTTT. Amino acid sequence: CASSLTFSNQPQHF.

CDR3 in amino acids: CASSSVGTSGRYEQYF. CDR3 DNA: TGTGCCAGCAGCTCGGTTGGGACTAGCGGGAGGTACGAGCAGTACTTC. The rearrangement uses TRBV13 and TRBJ2-7; 15 bases fit TRBD2. The CDR3 has 16 residues. Germline loops: CDR1 PRHDT, CDR2 FYEKMQ (reference sequence). The ends lost 4 bases at V and 4 bases at J; junction bases unmatched: 5. The full variable domain, in which reference TRBV13 and TRBJ2-7 provide the parts outside the CDR3, is AAGVIQSPRHLIKEKRETATLKCYPIPRHDTVYWYQQGPGQDPQFLISFYEKMQSDKGSIPDRFSAQQFSDYHSELNMSSLELGDSALYFCASSSVGTSGRYEQYFGPGTRLTVT.

V and J are TRBV28 and TRBJ1-5, with no clear D. Trimming cost V 1 base and J 5 bases, with 3 bases left between them. CDR1 and CDR2 from the germline V gene are MDHEN and SYDVKM. This CDR3 region has 12 residues. The CDR3 spells CASSLSDQPQHF. CDR3 bases: TGTGCCAGCAGTTTATCGGATCAGCCCCAGCATTTT.

The V and J genes are TRBV2 and TRBJ1-6, with D maybe TRBD1 (5 bases). CDR3 size: 13 residues. Germline CDR1 reads SNHLY; CDR2 reads FYNNEI. Trimming left V 8 bases short and J 6 bases short, with 11 bases between. CDR3 DNA: TGTGCCAGCTCGGGGGACGTTAATTCACCCCTCCACTTT. Protein sequence: CASSGDVNSPLHF.

V and J are TRBV4-1 and TRBJ1-2, with D unclear. This CDR3 has 14 amino acids. Trimming pared 3 bases from V and 6 bases from J, leaving 14 bases between. Germline CDR1 reads MGHRA; CDR2 reads YSYEKL. The CDR3 coding sequence is TGCGCCAGCAGCCAGTTTATGGTTGGCGATGGCTACACCTTC. It specifies CASSQFMVGDGYTF.

The rearrangement links TRBV7-9 to TRBJ2-7, with TRBD2 identical over 11 bases. The V gene end was trimmed by 5 bases and the J gene end by 3 bases; junction bases not matched to a gene: 12. The germline V gene has CDR1 SEHNR and CDR2 FQNEAQ (reference sequence). There are 17 residues in the CDR3. The CDR3 DNA follows: TGTGCCAGCAGCCACTTAGGGGGGACTAGCGGAATCTACGAGCAGTACTTC. Protein product: CASSHLGGTSGIYEQYF.

The CDR3 DNA reads TGTGCCAGCAGCTCCCCCCTCATAGGACTTAACACCGGGGAGCTGTTTTTT. This encodes CASSSPLIGLNTGELFF. The genes are TRBV7-9 and TRBJ2-2, with a weak D call TRBD2 (5 bases). Trimming shortened V by 4 bases and J by 2 bases, and 17 bases separated the two germline ends. The length of the CDR3 is 17 residues. Germline CDR1 is SEHNR and CDR2 is FQNEAQ (reference sequence).

This clone was picked up one time. The gene calls are TRBV7-9 and TRBJ2-5, with a possible D match to TRBD2 (6 bases). The germline V and J ends were trimmed by 3 bases and 2 bases, with 13 bases remaining between them. The CDR3 covers 15 residues. Germline CDR1 is SEHNR and CDR2 is FQNEAQ (reference sequence). Written as DNA, the CDR3 is TGTGCCAGCAGCTTGATCCCTAGCGTACAAGAGACCCAGTACTTC. Translation gives CASSLIPSVQETQYF.

The rearrangement uses TRBV6-6 and TRBJ2-1, with 9 bases matching TRBD1. V shed 7 bases and J 7 bases; nucleotides not matched to a gene: 11. Germline CDR1 is MNHNY and CDR2 is SVGAGI (reference sequence). The CDR3 contains 15 residues. The chain's CDR3 is CASINSGTGINEQFF. DNA of the CDR3: TGTGCCAGCATTAACTCTGGGACAGGGATTAATGAGCAGTTCTTC.

On this clone: Other DNA sequences in this sample translate to the same CDR3. The chain employs TRBV18 and TRBJ1-1; TRBD1 aligns across 8 bases. V lost 3 bases and J lost 4; bases outside the gene matches: 1. The germline V gene encodes CDR1 KGHSH and CDR2 LQKENI. The CDR3 length is 13 residues. The CDR3 sequence is CASSPTGGTEAFF. The CDR3 DNA sequence: TGTGCCAGCTCACCTACAGGGGGCACTGAAGCTTTCTTT.

The chain uses TRBV7-6 and TRBJ2-5, with 15 bases aligning to TRBD2. V lost 4 bases, J lost 5 bases, and 5 bases stayed unmatched. In germline, CDR1 is SGHVS, CDR2 FNYEAQ. The CDR3 loop spans 16 amino acids. CDR3 loop: CASSSGLAGGGETQYF. As DNA, the CDR3 is TGTGCCAGCAGCTCAGGACTAGCGGGAGGGGGGGAGACCCAGTACTTC.

Note on this clone: The sample holds other DNA sequences that translate to the same CDR3. The V gene is TRBV5-4, the J gene TRBJ2-5; 13 nucleotides match TRBD2. The germline V gene encodes CDR1 SGHNT and CDR2 YYREEE (reference sequence). With 2 bases clipped from V and 2 bases from J, the junction kept 0 bases outside the gene matches. The CDR3 length is 15 residues. The CDR3 loop is CASSLLAGGQETQYF. The CDR3 nucleotides read TGTGCCAGCAGCTTACTAGCGGGGGGGCAAGAGACCCAGTACTTC. Combining the CDR3 with reference TRBV5-4 and TRBJ2-5 gives the whole variable domain ETGVTQSPTHLIKTRGQQVTLRCSSQSGHNTVSWYQQALGQGPQFIFQYYREEENGRGNFPPRFSGLQFPNYSSELNVNALELDDSALYLCASSLLAGGQETQYFGPGTRLLVL.

The chain carries TRBV19 and TRBJ1-1; 12 bases fit TRBD1. The trim removed 5 bases at V and 1 base at J, leaving 5 bases unmatched. This CDR3 comprises 16 residues. Germline V gene lookup returns CDR1 LNHDA and CDR2 SQIVND (reference sequence). CDR3 sequence reads: CASSWRDRGQNTEAFF. For the CDR3, the DNA is TGTGCCAGTAGTTGGCGGGACAGGGGGCAGAACACTGAAGCTTTCTTT.

V gene TRBV10-3 combines with J gene TRBJ1-1; TRBD1 matches at 8 bases. Germline V gene sequence: CDR1 ENHRY, CDR2 SYGVKD. Trimming removed 6 bases from V and 6 bases from J; junction bases left unmatched: 6. There are 13 residues in the CDR3. DNA of the CDR3: TGTGCCATCAGGCAGGGGGCTGTAGCTGAAGCTTTCTTT. Translating it yields CAIRQGAVAEAFF.

The rearrangement uses TRBV14 and TRBJ2-2, with no clear D. The V end was cut by 4 bases, the J end by 4 bases, with 10 bases between. Germline V gene sequence: CDR1 SGHDN, CDR2 FVKESK. There are 14 residues in the CDR3. In DNA, the CDR3 is TGTGCCAGCAGCCCATGGATGGGCACCGGGGAGCTGTTTTTT. Protein product: CASSPWMGTGELFF.